One sample yielded the 26 T cell receptor beta chains listed below, sequenced in a study of T cells after yellow fever vaccination. TCRdb fed the 5' RACE reads into MiXCR, producing one record per CDR3 protein. The sample contains approximately 300,000 distinct CDR3 sequences, 8.7% of which appear only once. The source material was PBMCs, sampled on the day of the first yellow fever vaccination. The source of these receptors is a man aged 18 to 29 who received the YFV17D yellow fever vaccine.

This clonotype was seen a few times. V is TRBV7-9 and J is TRBJ1-6; the match to TRBD1 covers 9 bases. The V gene end was trimmed by 0 bases and the J gene end by 10 bases; junction bases not matched to a gene: 7. This CDR3 region has 16 residues. Germline CDR1 SEHNR, CDR2 FQNEAQ (reference sequence). DNA of the CDR3: TGTGCCAGCAGCTTAGCTGGTGGACAGGGGTACTCACCCCTCCACTTT. Translating gives CASSLAGGQGYSPLHF. The full variable domain, its missing parts supplied by reference TRBV7-9 and TRBJ1-6, is DTGVSQNPRHKITKRGQNVTFRCDPISEHNRLYWYRQTLGQGPEFLTYFQNEAQLEKSRLLSDRFSAERPKGSFSTLEIQRTEQGDSAMYLCASSLAGGQGYSPLHFGNGTRLTVT.

This clonotype was seen many times. This rearrangement joins TRBV4-2 to TRBJ1-1; the D gene is possibly TRBD1 (6 bases). Trimming took off 0 bases at V and 4 bases at J, with 9 bases between the two ends. This CDR3 is built from 14 residues. Germline values: CDR1 LGHNA, CDR2 YNFKEQ. This CDR3 is CASSQDGGRTEAFF. CDR3 nucleotides: TGTGCCAGCAGCCAAGATGGGGGGCGCACTGAAGCTTTCTTT.

V usage is TRBV19 and J usage is TRBJ2-4; 11 nucleotides agree with TRBD1. The junction had 7 bases not matched to a gene; V was cut back by 6 bases and J by 6 bases. CDR3 size: 15 residues. Germline V gives CDR1 LNHDA, CDR2 SQIVND (reference sequence). The CDR3 is CASSGTGGLVNIQYF. The CDR3 DNA reads TGTGCCAGTAGCGGGACAGGGGGTTTGGTAAACATTCAGTACTTC.

This chain connects TRBV19 to TRBJ2-2; D gene uncertain. The CDR3 is 11 amino acids. Deletions cut 5 bases from V and 5 bases from J, with 3 bases between. Germline CDR1 LNHDA, CDR2 SQIVND (reference sequence). DNA for the CDR3: TGTGCCAGTAGTGGAACCGGGGAGCTGTTTTTT. It yields the protein CASSGTGELFF.

This clonotype was picked up many times. The chain combines TRBV7-2 with TRBJ1-3; D call uncertain. This CDR3 region has 16 residues. Germline CDR1 is SGHTA and CDR2 is FQGNSA. V lost 4 bases to trimming and J lost 0 bases, with 13 bases between them. The CDR3 reads CASSSAVAASGNTIYF. The CDR3 DNA follows: TGTGCCAGCAGCTCTGCGGTGGCAGCCTCTGGAAACACCATATATTTT.

This clonotype has a handful of counts. The chain carries TRBV11-3 and TRBJ1-6; D gene unclear. The CDR3 has 13 residues. V dropped 1 base and J dropped 11 bases, with 9 bases sitting between them. Germline CDR1 SGHNT, CDR2 YENEEA. CDR3 amino acids: CASSLGGSTPLHF. In nucleotides, the CDR3 is TGTGCCAGCAGCTTAGGGGGTTCAACACCCCTCCACTTT.

The count of this clonotype is one. The gene calls are TRBV6-2 or TRBV6-3 and TRBJ1-4, with 8 bases lining up with TRBD1. The CDR3 contains 14 residues. Trimming took 2 bases from V and 11 from J; bases not matched to a gene: 7. Per the germline V gene, CDR1 is MNHEY and CDR2 is SVGEGT. CDR3 protein: CASSYGGQGGKLFF. The CDR3 DNA reads as TGTGCCAGCAGTTACGGCGGACAGGGAGGGAAACTGTTTTTT.

A few counts support this clonotype. CDR3 DNA: TGTGCCAGCAGCGAAGACTCGGGACTAGCGGGGAATGAGCAGTTCTTC. Translated: CASSEDSGLAGNEQFF. The V call is TRBV7-9, the J call TRBJ2-1, with TRBD2 matching over 13 bases. CDR1 is SEHNR and CDR2 is FQNEAQ in the germline V gene (reference sequence). J was trimmed by 7 bases and V by 5 bases; bases with no gene match: 8. The CDR3 loop spans 16 amino acids.

The chain employs TRBV7-2 and TRBJ2-1; D not certain. This CDR3 is 11 amino acids long. V dropped 8 bases and J dropped 3 bases, with 5 bases sitting between them. Germline V gene sequence: CDR1 SGHTA, CDR2 FQGNSA. Here the CDR3 reads CASGSYNEQFF. The CDR3 region has the DNA TGTGCCAGCGGTAGCTACAATGAGCAGTTCTTC.

The chain combines TRBV4-2 with TRBJ1-1, with a tentative D call TRBD1 (6 bases). Trimming cost V 4 bases and J 1 base, with 22 bases left between them. Germline CDR1 LGHNA, CDR2 YNFKEQ. This CDR3 is 18 amino acids long. In DNA, the CDR3 is TGTGCCAGCAGCCCAGACCCCTCCGTGGGGGGCCAGAACACTGAAGCTTTCTTT. It specifies CASSPDPSVGGQNTEAFF.

This clonotype was detected a few times. The chain joins TRBV6-1 to TRBJ1-1, with D uncertain. CDR1 is MNHNS, CDR2 SASEGT, per germline. The CDR3 contains 14 residues. V lost 0 bases and J lost 7, with 12 bases in between. This chain's CDR3 is CASSEARGWDEAFF. The CDR3 DNA is TGTGCCAGCAGTGAAGCCCGGGGTTGGGATGAAGCTTTCTTT.

The V call is TRBV7-2, the J call TRBJ2-5; D assignment may be TRBD1 or TRBD2 (7 bases each). The CDR3 consists of 15 residues. CDR1 and CDR2 (germline): SGHTA, FQGNSA. Trimming removed 2 bases at V and 4 bases at J, with 14 bases between. The CDR3 DNA is TGTGCCAGCAGCTTATCAGGGGGGGGGTCAGAGACCCAGTACTTC. This encodes CASSLSGGGSETQYF.

The CDR3 DNA reads as TGCGCCAGCAGCCGCAATGTCCCCTTCCAGGGGCCGAACACTGAAGCTTTCTTT. Amino acids: CASSRNVPFQGPNTEAFF. This chain links TRBV5-1 with TRBJ1-1; tentative D call: TRBD1 (6 bases). With 4 bases removed from V and 1 base from J, the gap between germline ends came to 23 bases. Germline CDR1 is SGHRS and CDR2 is YFSETQ. CDR3 length: 18 amino acids.

The chain couples TRBV6-4 to TRBJ2-3; D gene unclear. There are 16 residues in the CDR3. Trimming removed 3 bases at V and 0 bases at J, with 13 bases between. The germline V gene has CDR1 MRHNA and CDR2 SNTAGT. CDR3 nucleotides: TGTGCCAGCAGTGAGGTCATTGGCTTTAGCACAGATACGCAGTATTTT. The encoded protein is CASSEVIGFSTDTQYF.

The chain joins TRBV4-3 to TRBJ1-4; D possibly corresponds to TRBD1 (5 bases). This CDR3 is built from 14 residues. The germline CDR1 and CDR2 sequences are LGHNA and YSLEER. Between the trimmed V and J ends, which lost 8 bases and 7 bases, there was a span of 17 bases. The CDR3 DNA reads TGCGCCAGCGGATCCGGGACTTCGCGTGAAAAACTGTTTTTT. This encodes CASGSGTSREKLFF.

The CDR3 nucleotides are TGTGCCAGCAGCGATCGACTAGCGGATCAAGAGACCCAGTACTTC. Amino acids: CASSDRLADQETQYF. The chain carries TRBV9 and TRBJ2-5; TRBD2 matches 9 bases. Looked up from germline, CDR1 is SGDLS and CDR2 is YYNGEE. The CDR3 length is 15 residues. The ends lost 3 bases at V and 2 bases at J; junction bases unmatched: 5.

In its sample, this clonotype was seen a few times. The genes are TRBV29-1 and TRBJ2-2; the match to TRBD1 covers 8 bases. Germline assignment: CDR1 SQVTM and CDR2 ANQGSEA. This CDR3 has 14 amino acids. The V segment lost 7 bases and the J segment 4 bases; nucleotides outside the gene matches: 8. The CDR3 region is CSAIGQGRTGELFF. The CDR3 DNA follows: TGCAGCGCCATAGGACAGGGCCGCACCGGGGAGCTGTTTTTT.

This clonotype was seen only a few times. The chain couples TRBV4-1 to TRBJ1-3; possible D gene TRBD1, 5 bases. CDR1 MGHRA and CDR2 YSYEKL come from the germline V gene. V was trimmed by 4 bases and J by 3 bases, leaving 13 bases between them. CDR3 size: 15 residues. The CDR3 nucleotides read TGCGCCAGCAGCCGCTACCGGGACTATGGAAACACCATATATTTT. Translation: CASSRYRDYGNTIYF.

This clonotype came up a few times. This CDR3 reads CASSSLGPGGEETQYF. The CDR3 DNA follows: TGTGCCAGCTCATCCTTAGGCCCAGGGGGCGAAGAGACCCAGTACTTC. The chain joins TRBV18 to TRBJ2-5; TRBD1 aligns across 8 bases. CDR3 length: 16 amino acids. Losses at the gene ends were 5 bases for V and 3 bases for J; bases not matched to a gene: 11. The V gene's germline CDR1 is KGHSH and CDR2 LQKENI.

This clonotype was seen repeatedly, ten times or more. V and J are TRBV10-3 and TRBJ2-3; TRBD2 matches at 12 bases. Germline CDR1 ENHRY, CDR2 SYGVKD. Trimming took 0 bases from V and 3 from J; bases not matched to a gene: 13. CDR3 size: 20 residues. The DNA for the CDR3 is TGTGCCATCAGTGAGTCCCCCACGACGACTAGCGGGGGCTATACAGATACGCAGTATTTT. Translated: CAISESPTTTSGGYTDTQYF.

The chain is built from TRBV7-3 and TRBJ2-2; TRBD2 matches at 7 bases. CDR3 length: 19 residues. The J segment lost 2 bases and the V segment lost 6 bases, leaving 18 bases of the junction unmatched. The germline CDR1 and CDR2 sequences are SGHTA and FQGTGA. The CDR3 nucleotides are TGTGCCAGCAGTTTTGGGGCAGACGGGGGGTCGGTTAACACCGGGGAGCTGTTTTTT. Translation: CASSFGADGGSVNTGELFF.

The chain recombines TRBV7-3 with TRBJ1-2; D is possibly TRBD1 (5 bases). V was cut by 5 bases and J by 13 bases, with 20 bases left in between. The CDR3 totals 13 residues. The germline CDR1 and CDR2 sequences are SGHTA and FQGTGA. This chain's CDR3 is CASSLGGVREGTF. Written as DNA, the CDR3 is TGTGCCAGCAGCCTGGGCGGGGTCAGGGAAGGCACCTTC.

This clonotype was recorded many times. The chain carries TRBV5-1 and TRBJ2-5; D is unresolved. This CDR3 comprises 13 residues. Deletions cut 0 bases from V and 5 bases from J, with 8 bases between. Germline V gives CDR1 SGHRS, CDR2 YFSETQ. The CDR3: CASSLGTTETQYF. In DNA, the CDR3 is TGCGCCAGCAGCTTGGGGACGACGGAGACCCAGTACTTC.

In its sample, this clonotype was seen a few times. The chain joins TRBV6-5 to TRBJ1-6; the match to TRBD1 covers 9 bases. Unmatched junction bases numbered 5, after V lost 0 bases and J lost 11 bases. In germline, CDR1 is MNHEY, CDR2 SVGAGI. The CDR3 sequence is 15 residues long. CDR3 bases: TGTGCCAGCAGTTACTCCCCGGGACAGGGAGCACCCCTCCACTTT. Protein sequence: CASSYSPGQGAPLHF.

This clonotype was seen at least ten times. The chain links TRBV29-1 to TRBJ2-3; TRBD1 is a possible D gene (6 bases). The CDR3 runs to 12 residues. Per germline, CDR1 SQVTM and CDR2 ANQGSEA. Trimming shortened V by 4 bases and J by 4 bases, and 9 bases separated the two germline ends. The chain's CDR3 is CSVGRGADTQYF. CDR3 bases: TGCAGCGTTGGCAGGGGTGCAGATACGCAGTATTTT.

This clonotype was seen only a few times. The V and J genes are TRBV20-1 and TRBJ1-1; no clear D. The CDR3 extends over 14 amino acids. CDR1 is DFQATT and CDR2 is SNEGSKA in the germline V gene (reference sequence). V lost 1 base to trimming and J lost 5 bases, with 14 bases between them. In nucleotides, the CDR3 is TGCAGTGCTAGAGTGGGGATGCTTTTTACTGAAGCTTTCTTT. Its protein product is CSARVGMLFTEAFF.